This TCR beta chain was retrieved from a study of CXCR3-negative and CXCR3-positive naive CD8 T cells. Study-level background: The study obtained 140 million or so TRB reads, about 1.5 +/- 0.3 million per library. Study-wide points: The TRBV-TRBJ usage of naive CXCR3-negative and CXCR3-positive cells was similar, but that of memory cells differed. Both of the naive subsets showed about the same high diversity, but memory CD8+ cells had much less.

The authors made the TRB cDNA libraries by 5' RACE using UMI labels. Each CDR3 protein gets one entry in TCRdb, which reprocessed the 5' RACE reads and gives no DNA. This listing includes 70,000 to 95,000 distinct CDR3 sequences. Concerning this clonotype itself: The antigen is not known.

The CDR3 has 15 residues. Germline CDR1 reads SEHNR; CDR2 reads FQNEAQ (reference sequence). Naive CD8+ T lymphocytes were specified as CD45RO-CCR7+CD27+CD95-. The sequence was obtained from a human donor in good health. Some clones in this sample may be carry-over from other donors' samples. Sequenced input: naive CXCR3- CD8+ T cells from blood. Regarding subset: CD45RO-CCR7+CD27+CD95- naive CD8+ T cells lacking CXCR3 (TNR3-). The chain uses TRBV7-9 and TRBJ2-3. CDR3 loop: CASSRTEHSTDTQYF.